These 13 T cell receptor beta chains were sequenced from one sample in a study of a mutant IDH1 vaccine in newly diagnosed glioma. Method: immunoSEQ multiplex PCR; TCRdb's copy keeps in-frame clones and lacks some. The sample consists of roughly 34,000 clones, 90% of them appearing once. Time point given: week 47, end of study. Every vaccination contained 300 ug of the mutant IDH1 20-mer peptide and was paired with topical imiquimod. The antigens these receptors bind are not known. This specimen was PBMCs, taken from a glioma patient whose treatment included an IDH1 peptide vaccine. These receptors all come from a woman in her thirties or forties with glioma.

V is TRBV5-1 and J is TRBJ1-5; D is unresolved. V dropped 5 bases and J dropped 0 bases, with 12 bases sitting between them. Germline V gene sequence: CDR1 SGHRS, CDR2 YFSETQ. This CDR3 region has 15 residues. CDR3 bases: TGCGCCAGCAGTTATGACCCGTATAGCAATCAGCCCCAGCATTTT. The encoded protein is CASSYDPYSNQPQHF.

This chain connects TRBV4-3 to TRBJ1-3; no definite D call. V was pared by 0 bases and J by 4 bases, with 13 bases between. This CDR3 is built from 16 residues. Germline CDR1 reads LGHNA; CDR2 reads YSLEER. In DNA form, the CDR3 reads TGCGCCAGCAGCCAAGATAACTCTCGGAAAGGAAACACCATATATTTT. Translation gives CASSQDNSRKGNTIYF.

V is TRBV18 and J is TRBJ2-6, with a possible D match to TRBD2 (6 bases). Germline assignment: CDR1 KGHSH and CDR2 LQKENI. V was trimmed by 3 bases and J by 0 bases, leaving 15 bases between them. The CDR3 has 18 amino acids. CDR3 amino acids: CASSPRGNRISGANVLTF. CDR3 coding DNA: TGTGCCAGCTCACCCCGCGGGAATCGAATCTCTGGGGCCAACGTCCTGACTTTC.

The chain carries TRBV10-1 and TRBJ2-1; TRBD2 agrees at 8 bases. This CDR3 comprises 16 residues. From germline, CDR1 is WNHNN and CDR2 SYGVQD (reference sequence). Trimming took 6 bases from V and 0 from J; bases not matched to a gene: 7. The CDR3 loop is CASSLSRGGSYNEQFF. The CDR3 coding sequence is TGCGCCAGCAGCCTTAGCCGGGGGGGCTCCTACAATGAGCAGTTCTTC.

The chain links TRBV5-1 to TRBJ1-6; a weak D match, TRBD1 (5 bases). From germline, CDR1 is SGHRS and CDR2 YFSETQ. The CDR3 is 15 residues long. V lost 2 bases and J lost 11, with 17 bases in between. CDR3 sequence: CASSLGTALEAPLHF. CDR3 in DNA: TGCGCCAGCAGCTTAGGGACTGCGCTTGAGGCACCCCTCCACTTT.

V usage is TRBV7-9 and J usage is TRBJ2-2, with TRBD1 matching 10 bases. This CDR3 is 18 amino acids long. Germline V lookup: CDR1 SEHNR, CDR2 FQNEAQ (reference sequence). The junction had 5 bases not matched to a gene; V was cut back by 1 base and J by 0 bases. The DNA for the CDR3 is TGTGCCAGCAGCTTAGTCTGGGACAGGGGTCCGAACACCGGGGAGCTGTTTTTT. It codes for CASSLVWDRGPNTGELFF. The whole variable domain, remainder taken from reference TRBV7-9 and TRBJ2-2, is DTGVSQNPRHKITKRGQNVTFRCDPISEHNRLYWYRQTLGQGPEFLTYFQNEAQLEKSRLLSDRFSAERPKGSFSTLEIQRTEQGDSAMYLCASSLVWDRGPNTGELFFGEGSRLTVL.

The chain couples TRBV7-9 to TRBJ2-5; D is tentatively TRBD1 or TRBD2 (5 bases each). The germline V gene encodes CDR1 SEHNR and CDR2 FQNEAQ (reference sequence). Trimming took off 2 bases at V and 4 bases at J, with 26 bases between the two ends. This CDR3 spans 19 amino acids. The CDR3 protein is CASSLRLTRDVRAGETQYF. The CDR3 DNA reads as TGTGCCAGCAGCTTACGGCTGACCCGGGACGTTCGAGCTGGAGAGACCCAGTACTTC. The full variable domain, rest sourced from reference TRBV7-9 and TRBJ2-5, is DTGVSQNPRHKITKRGQNVTFRCDPISEHNRLYWYRQTLGQGPEFLTYFQNEAQLEKSRLLSDRFSAERPKGSFSTLEIQRTEQGDSAMYLCASSLRLTRDVRAGETQYFGPGTRLLVL.

The table lists this clone with a count of one. The chain links TRBV5-1 to TRBJ2-2, with TRBD1 as a possible D gene (6 bases). The CDR3 is made up of 16 amino acids. Looked up from germline, CDR1 is SGHRS and CDR2 is YFSETQ. V was clipped by 2 bases and J by 0 bases, with 11 bases between them. The CDR3 region is CASSLLTGSNTGELFF. The CDR3 bases are TGCGCCAGCAGCTTACTGACAGGATCGAACACCGGGGAGCTGTTTTTT.

The chain is built from TRBV29-1 and TRBJ1-4; unclear D gene. This CDR3 is 12 amino acids long. Germline CDR1 SQVTM, CDR2 ANQGSEA. V shed 7 bases and J shed 8 bases, with 14 bases lying between them. CDR3 DNA sequence: TGCAGCGCCTGGAGGCCGGGGGAAAAACTGTTTTTT. Amino acids: CSAWRPGEKLFF.

V and J are TRBV6-6 and TRBJ2-7; 10 nucleotides agree with TRBD2. The V gene's germline CDR1 is MNHNY and CDR2 SVGAGI (reference sequence). The V gene end was trimmed by 0 bases and the J gene end by 2 bases; junction bases not matched to a gene: 1. CDR3 length equals 15 residues. The CDR3 sequence is CASSYSSGRAYEQYF. As DNA, the CDR3 is TGTGCCAGCAGTTACTCGAGCGGGAGGGCCTACGAGCAGTACTTC.

The J gene is TRBJ1-5, the V gene TRBV5-8; 7 bases match TRBD1. The germline V gene encodes CDR1 SGHTS and CDR2 YDEGEE. This CDR3 comprises 13 residues. The V gene end was trimmed by 5 bases and the J gene end by 4 bases; junction bases not matched to a gene: 3. The CDR3 DNA reads TGTGCCAGCAGTCAACAGGGGAATCAGCCCCAGCATTTT. The encoded protein is CASSQQGNQPQHF.

This chain joins TRBV20-1 and TRBJ2-3; D ambiguous. The CDR3 is 11 amino acids. Between the trimmed V and J ends, which lost 7 bases and 6 bases, there was a span of 11 bases. Germline CDR1 DFQATT, CDR2 SNEGSKA (reference sequence). CDR3 sequence: CSVLSVDTQYF. CDR3 coding DNA: TGCAGTGTCCTATCGGTGGATACGCAGTATTTT.

Here the CDR3 DNA reads TGCGCCAGCAGCCTCCGGACAGGGCATAACTATGGCTACACCTTC. Encoded protein: CASSLRTGHNYGYTF. J is TRBJ1-2 and V is TRBV4-3; 8 bases fit TRBD1. The length of the CDR3 is 15 residues. Germline loops: CDR1 LGHNA, CDR2 YSLEER. Unmatched junction bases numbered 5, after V lost 4 bases and J lost 1 base.